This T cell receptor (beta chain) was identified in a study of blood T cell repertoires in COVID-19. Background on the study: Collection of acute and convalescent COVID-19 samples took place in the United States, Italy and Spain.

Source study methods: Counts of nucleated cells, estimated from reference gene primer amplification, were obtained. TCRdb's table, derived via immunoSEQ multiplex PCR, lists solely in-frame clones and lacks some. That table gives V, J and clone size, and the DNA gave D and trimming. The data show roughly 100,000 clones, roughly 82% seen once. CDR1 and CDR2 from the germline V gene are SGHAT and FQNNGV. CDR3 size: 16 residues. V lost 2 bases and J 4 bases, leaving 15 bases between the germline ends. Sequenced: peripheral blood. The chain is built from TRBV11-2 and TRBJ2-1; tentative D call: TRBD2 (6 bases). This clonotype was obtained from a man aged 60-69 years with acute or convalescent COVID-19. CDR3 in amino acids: CASSLPRGTSYNEQFF. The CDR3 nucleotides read TGTGCCAGCAGCTTACCCAGAGGGACTTCGTACAATGAGCAGTTCTTC.